This T cell receptor beta chain was observed in a study of blood T cell repertoires in COVID-19. Overall study: PBMCs, B-cell-depleted T cells, or T cells were the source of the cDNA or gDNA that made up the material.

This clone was seen just once. Germline CDR1 is SGHAT and CDR2 is FQNNGV. J gave up 8 bases and V 3 bases, and 7 bases lay outside the gene matches. The CDR3 loop spans 16 amino acids. Per the authors' pipeline: Reference gene primer amplification yielded estimated nucleated cell counts. Sequencing was performed with immunoSEQ multiplex PCR; in TCRdb, only in-frame clones are kept and a portion is missing. Clonal size and the V and J genes are those of that table, whereas D and trimming came from the DNA. The sample yields tens of thousands of clones, around 77% seen once. This clonotype was obtained from a man between 65 and 85 years old with active or convalescent COVID-19. The sequenced sample was peripheral blood. This rearrangement joins TRBV11-2 to TRBJ1-6; TRBD1 matches at 10 bases. The CDR3, as DNA: TGTGCCAGCAGCTTTAGAGGGGACAGGGGTTATTCACCCCTCCACTTT. Translation gives CASSFRGDRGYSPLHF.